The T cell receptor beta chain under discussion was sequenced for a study of regulatory T cells in long-lasting Graves disease. Time point denoted: newly diagnosed GD, antithyroid drugs for less than 3 months. From PBMCs, RNA was extracted and then used to make the TCR library. Patients were enrolled at an endocrinology department in Xi'an, China. Germline V CDR1 and CDR2: KGHSH, LQKENI. The CDR3 contains 17 residues. Trimming pared 3 bases from V and 4 bases from J, leaving 16 bases between. Arm-PCR of CDR3 regions and iRepertoire HTBI primers were the basis on which TCR beta libraries were built. In the study's own analysis: Across all samples, 62 TRBV segments and 14 TRBJ segments were identified. MiXCR was run by TCRdb on the multiplex PCR reads, yielding one entry per CDR3 protein. These V and J calls are TCRdb output, not the study's own analysis. The sample has just over 600,000 distinct CDR3 sequences; 15% to 20% are singletons.

These data are also associated with another study on T cells in Graves' hyperthyroidism and ophthalmopathy.

The rearrangement links TRBV18 to TRBJ2-6; D unclear. This clonotype was obtained from a woman between 25 and 40 years old with Graves disease. The sample was peripheral blood mononuclear cells (PBMCs), taken at new diagnosis, from a patient treated with antithyroid drugs. CDR3 coding DNA: TGTGCCAGCTCACCTGCCCTTATAAGTACCGGGGCCAACGTCCTGACTTTC. Translating it yields CASSPALISTGANVLTF.